The sequence of this TCR beta chain was determined in a study of OX40 agonist ivuxolimab in advanced cancers. Across the whole study: Patients were treated with intravenous ivuxolimab, dosed at 0.01 to 10 mg/kg and infused every 2 weeks. Three patients, one with hepatocellular carcinoma and two with cutaneous melanoma, responded partially. Study findings and constraints: CD8+ T cells showed, on average, more clonal expansion than CD4+ cells.

Deletions cut 2 bases from V and 1 base from J, with 13 bases between. The CDR3 sequence is 16 residues long. In germline, CDR1 is MRHNA, CDR2 SNTAGT. Baseline was the first blood sampling point, followed by cycle 4 day 1 and cycle 7 day 1. Worth noting for this clone: Its matching antigen is unknown.

This table comes from immunoSEQ multiplex PCR, and its TCRdb copy is limited to in-frame clones, with some not included. The sample includes around 100,000 clones, just under 90% of them seen just once. V is TRBV6-4 and J is TRBJ2-3; possible D gene TRBD1, 5 bases. Sequenced here: CD4+ or CD8+ T cells sorted from blood, sampled in a trial of the OX40 agonist ivuxolimab. The receptor was isolated from an adult with an advanced solid tumor such as melanoma, head and neck, liver or kidney cancer. The CDR3 spells CASSDAALTGTDTQYF. CDR3 sequence (DNA): TGTGCCAGCAGTGACGCCGCCCTGACAGGCACAGATACGCAGTATTTT.